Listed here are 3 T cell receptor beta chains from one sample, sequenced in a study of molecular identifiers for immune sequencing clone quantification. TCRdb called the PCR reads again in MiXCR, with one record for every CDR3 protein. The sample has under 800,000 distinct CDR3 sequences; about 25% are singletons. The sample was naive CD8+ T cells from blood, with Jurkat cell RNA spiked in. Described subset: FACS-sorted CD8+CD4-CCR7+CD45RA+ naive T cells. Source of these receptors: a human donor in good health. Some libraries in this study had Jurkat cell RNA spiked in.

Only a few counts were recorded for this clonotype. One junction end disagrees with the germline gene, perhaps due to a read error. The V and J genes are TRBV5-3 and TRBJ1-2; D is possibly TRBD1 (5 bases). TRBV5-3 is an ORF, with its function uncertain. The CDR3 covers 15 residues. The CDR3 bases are TGTGCCAGCAGCTTCGCCGGGGGTACGAACTATGGCTACACCTTC. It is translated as CASSFAGGTNYGYTF.

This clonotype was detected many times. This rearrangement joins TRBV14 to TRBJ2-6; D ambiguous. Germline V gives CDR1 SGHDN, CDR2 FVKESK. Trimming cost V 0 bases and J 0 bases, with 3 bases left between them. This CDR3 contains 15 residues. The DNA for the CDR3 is TGTGCCAGCAGCCAAGATTACTCTGGGGCCAACGTCCTGACTTTC. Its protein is CASSQDYSGANVLTF.

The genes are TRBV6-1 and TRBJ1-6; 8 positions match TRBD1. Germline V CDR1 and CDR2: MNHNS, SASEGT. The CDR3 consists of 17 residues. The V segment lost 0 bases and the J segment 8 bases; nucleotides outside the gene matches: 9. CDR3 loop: CASSEALQGATYSPLHF. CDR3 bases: TGTGCCAGCAGTGAAGCGCTTCAGGGGGCCACTTATTCACCCCTCCACTTT.